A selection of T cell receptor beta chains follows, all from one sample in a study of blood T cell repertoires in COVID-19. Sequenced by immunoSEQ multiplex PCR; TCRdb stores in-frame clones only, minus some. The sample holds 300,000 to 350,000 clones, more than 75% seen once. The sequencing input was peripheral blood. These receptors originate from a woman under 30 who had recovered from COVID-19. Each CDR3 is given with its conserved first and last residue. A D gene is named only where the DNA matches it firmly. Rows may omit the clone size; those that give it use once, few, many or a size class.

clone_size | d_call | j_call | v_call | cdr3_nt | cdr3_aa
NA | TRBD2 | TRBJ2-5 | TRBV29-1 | TGCAGCGTTGCGGGTGCTAGCGGGAGGTTGGAGACCCAGTACTTC | CSVAGASGRLETQYF
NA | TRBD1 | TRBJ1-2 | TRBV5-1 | TGCGCCAGCAGCGCCGGGGACAGAGACTATGGCTACACCTTC | CASSAGDRDYGYTF
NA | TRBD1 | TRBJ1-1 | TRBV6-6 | TGTGCCAGCATCGAAGGGACAGGGGGAGAAGCTTTCTTT | CASIEGTGGEAFF
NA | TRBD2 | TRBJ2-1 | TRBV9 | TGTGCCAGCAGCGTTGGGACTAGCGGATACTCCTACAATGAGCAGTTCTTC | CASSVGTSGYSYNEQFF
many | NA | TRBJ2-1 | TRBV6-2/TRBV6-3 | TGTGCCAGCAGTTACAGCTATGAGCAGTTCTTC | CASSYSYEQFF
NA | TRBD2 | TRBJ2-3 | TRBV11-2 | TGTGCCACCGGCGGGAGTAGCACAGATACGCAGTATTTT | CATGGSSTDTQYF
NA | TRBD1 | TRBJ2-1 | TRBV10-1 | TGCGCCAGCAGTGAGTCGAGACAGGGGGATCCCGATGAGCAGTTCTTC | CASSESRQGDPDEQFF
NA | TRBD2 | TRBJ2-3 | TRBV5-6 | TGTGCCAGCAGCTTGTTGAGCGGGGGCACAGATACGCAGTATTTT | CASSLLSGGTDTQYF
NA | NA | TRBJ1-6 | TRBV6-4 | TGTGCCAGCAGTGCGTCTTTGGGGGCTCGTTCACCCCTCCACTTT | CASSASLGARSPLHF
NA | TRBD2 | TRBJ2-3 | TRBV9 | TGTGCCAGCAGCCCCACGGGAGCGGGGCCCTATACGCAGTATTTT | CASSPTGAGPYTQYF
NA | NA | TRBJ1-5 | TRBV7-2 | TGTGCCAGCAGCCTAACCGGGGTCGGAGGTCAGCCCCAGCATTTT | CASSLTGVGGQPQHF
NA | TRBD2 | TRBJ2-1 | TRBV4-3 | TGCGCCAGCAGCCAAGAATTACTAGCGGGGCCCAATGAGCAGTTCTTC | CASSQELLAGPNEQFF
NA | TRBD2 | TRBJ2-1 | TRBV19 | TGTGCCACCCAACCGGGGCCAGCGGGAATGTACAATGAGCAGTTCTTC | CATQPGPAGMYNEQFF
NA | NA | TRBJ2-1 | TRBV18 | TGTGCCAGCTCACCACCAGGGAGCTCCTACAATGAGCAGTTCTTC | CASSPPGSSYNEQFF
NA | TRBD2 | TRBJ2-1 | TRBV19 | TGTGCCAGTAGTACATTACTAGCGGCTTCATCTGGTTCCTACAATGAGCAGTTCTTC | CASSTLLAASSGSYNEQFF
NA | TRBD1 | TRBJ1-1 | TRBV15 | TGTGCCACCAGCAGAAGAGGACAGGGGTTGGACACTGAAGCTTTCTTT | CATSRRGQGLDTEAFF
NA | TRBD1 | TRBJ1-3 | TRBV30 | TGTGCCTGGGGACAGGGGGTCCTCTCTGGAAACACCATATATTTT | CAWGQGVLSGNTIYF
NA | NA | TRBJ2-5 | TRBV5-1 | TGCGCCAGCAGCCCCGTTTTAGCGATTGAGACCCAGTACTTC | CASSPVLAIETQYF
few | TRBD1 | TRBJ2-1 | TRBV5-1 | TGCGCCAGCAGTAATCAGGGGGTATACAATGAGCAGTTCTTC | CASSNQGVYNEQFF
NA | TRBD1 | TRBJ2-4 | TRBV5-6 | TGTGCCAGCAGCTCACGGACAGGGGGAAACATTCAGTACTTC | CASSSRTGGNIQYF
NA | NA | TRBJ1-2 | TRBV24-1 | TGTGCCACCAGTATAGGCGGAAACTATGGCTACACCTTC | CATSIGGNYGYTF
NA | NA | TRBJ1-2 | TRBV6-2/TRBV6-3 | TGTGCCAGCAGTTACTCGGGACAAGGGCGGTTCTATGGCTACACCTTC | CASSYSGQGRFYGYTF
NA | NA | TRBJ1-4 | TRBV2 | TGTGCCAGCAGGACCGGGACACGGGGTGAAAAACTGTTTTTT | CASRTGTRGEKLFF
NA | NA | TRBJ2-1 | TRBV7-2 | TGTGCCAGCAGACAAGACTCCGGAAGCTCCTACAATGAGCAGTTCTTC | CASRQDSGSSYNEQFF
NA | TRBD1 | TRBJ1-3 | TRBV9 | TGTGCCAGCAGCGTTACAGGGGCTGGAAACACCATATATTTT | CASSVTGAGNTIYF
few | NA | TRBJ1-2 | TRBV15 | TGTGCCACCAGCAGAGATCGGCGGGGGGCCTATGGCTACACCTTC | CATSRDRRGAYGYTF
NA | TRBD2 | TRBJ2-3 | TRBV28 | TGTGCCAGCAAGAGACTAGCGGGGAGCACAGATACGCAGTATTTT | CASKRLAGSTDTQYF
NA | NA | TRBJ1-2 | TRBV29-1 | TGCAGCGGTGGTGGGGGCAACTATGGCTACACCTTC | CSGGGGNYGYTF
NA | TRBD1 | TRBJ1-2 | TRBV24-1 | TGTGCCACCAGTGAGAACAGGGGAACTTACGGCTACACCTTC | CATSENRGTYGYTF
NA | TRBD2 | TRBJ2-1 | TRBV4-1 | TGCGCCAGCAGCCAAGATAGTAAGCGGGAGGGCCCGAATGAGCAGTTCTTC | CASSQDSKREGPNEQFF
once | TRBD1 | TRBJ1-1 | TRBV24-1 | TGTGCCACCAGTGATTCCCCGTTAGACAGGGGCTTAATGGACACTGAAGCTTTCTTT | CATSDSPLDRGLMDTEAFF
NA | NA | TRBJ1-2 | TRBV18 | TGTGCCAGCTCACCAACGAGGACTAGGGACGTCAGGGGATCTAACTATGGCTACACCTTC | CASSPTRTRDVRGSNYGYTF
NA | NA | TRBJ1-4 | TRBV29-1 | TGCAGCGTTGTAGACCGGACAAATGAAAAACTGTTTTTT | CSVVDRTNEKLFF
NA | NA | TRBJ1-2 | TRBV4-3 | TGCGCCAGCAGCCAAGATAGTGTTCACAGGGACCTCTTAGACAACTATGGCTACACCTTC | CASSQDSVHRDLLDNYGYTF
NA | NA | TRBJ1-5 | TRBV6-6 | TGTGCCAGCACTCATCCGGATCAGCCCCAGCATTTT | CASTHPDQPQHF
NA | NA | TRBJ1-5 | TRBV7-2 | TGTGCCAGCAGCCGAAGGGGGAATCAGCCCCAGCATTTT | CASSRRGNQPQHF
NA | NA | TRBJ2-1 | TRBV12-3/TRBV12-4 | TGTGCCAGCAGTTTTCAGGGTTGGGATGAGCAGTTCTTC | CASSFQGWDEQFF
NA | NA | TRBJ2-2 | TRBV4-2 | TGTGCCAGCAACTCCTCGCCTAGGCCGCGGGACACCGGGGAGCTGTTTTTT | CASNSSPRPRDTGELFF
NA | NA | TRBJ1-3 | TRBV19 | TGTGCCAGTAGACCCCGGGCTGGAAACACCATATATTTT | CASRPRAGNTIYF
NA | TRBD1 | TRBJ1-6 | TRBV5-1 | TGCGCCAGCAGCCCTGGGACAGGTGGGAATTCACCCCTCCACTTT | CASSPGTGGNSPLHF
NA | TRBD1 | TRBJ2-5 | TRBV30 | TGTGCCTGGAGTGGCGACAGGGGGCAGGGAGAGACCCAGTACTTC | CAWSGDRGQGETQYF
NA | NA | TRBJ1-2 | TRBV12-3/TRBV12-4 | TGTGCCAGCAGTCCGACACCCAACTATGGCTACACCTTC | CASSPTPNYGYTF
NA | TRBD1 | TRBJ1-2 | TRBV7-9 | TGTGCCAGCAGCTTAGCGGAGGGACAGGTTTCGCGGGGCTACACCTTC | CASSLAEGQVSRGYTF